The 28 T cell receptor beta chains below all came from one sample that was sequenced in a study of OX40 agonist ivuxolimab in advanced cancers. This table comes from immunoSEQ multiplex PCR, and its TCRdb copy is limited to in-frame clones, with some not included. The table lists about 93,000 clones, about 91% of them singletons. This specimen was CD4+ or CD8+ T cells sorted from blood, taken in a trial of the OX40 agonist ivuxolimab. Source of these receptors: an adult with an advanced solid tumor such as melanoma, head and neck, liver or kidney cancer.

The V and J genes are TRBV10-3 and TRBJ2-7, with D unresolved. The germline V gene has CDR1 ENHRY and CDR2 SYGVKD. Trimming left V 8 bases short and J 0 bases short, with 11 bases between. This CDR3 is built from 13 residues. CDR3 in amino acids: CAIGTDISYEQYF. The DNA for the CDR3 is TGTGCCATCGGCACCGACATCTCCTACGAGCAGTACTTC.

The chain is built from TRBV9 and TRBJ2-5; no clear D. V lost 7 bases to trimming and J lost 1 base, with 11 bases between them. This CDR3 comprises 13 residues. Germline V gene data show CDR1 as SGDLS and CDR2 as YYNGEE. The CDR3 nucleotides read TGTGCCAGCGGAAGAGACTTCCAAGAGACCCAGTACTTC. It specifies CASGRDFQETQYF.

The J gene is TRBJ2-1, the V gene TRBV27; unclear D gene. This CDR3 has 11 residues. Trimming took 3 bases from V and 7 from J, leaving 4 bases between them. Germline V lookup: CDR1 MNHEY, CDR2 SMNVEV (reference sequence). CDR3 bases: TGTGCCAGCAGTTTTAGAAATGAGCAGTTCTTC. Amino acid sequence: CASSFRNEQFF.

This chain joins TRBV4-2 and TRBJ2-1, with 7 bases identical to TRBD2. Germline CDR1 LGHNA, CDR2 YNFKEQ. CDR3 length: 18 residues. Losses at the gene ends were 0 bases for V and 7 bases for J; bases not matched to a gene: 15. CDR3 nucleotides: TGTGCCAGCAGCCAAGATCAGTTAGGGAGCGGGAATTCTAATGAGCAGTTCTTC. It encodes CASSQDQLGSGNSNEQFF.

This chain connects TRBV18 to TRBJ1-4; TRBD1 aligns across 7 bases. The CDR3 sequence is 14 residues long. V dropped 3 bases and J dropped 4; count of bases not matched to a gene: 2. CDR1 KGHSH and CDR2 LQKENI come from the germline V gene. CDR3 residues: CASSPRQGNEKLFF. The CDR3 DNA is TGTGCCAGCTCACCCCGACAGGGTAATGAAAAACTGTTTTTT.

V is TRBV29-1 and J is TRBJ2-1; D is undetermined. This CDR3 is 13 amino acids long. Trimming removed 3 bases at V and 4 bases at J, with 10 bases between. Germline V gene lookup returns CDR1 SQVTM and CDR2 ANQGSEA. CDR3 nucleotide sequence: TGCAGCGTTGATTTTGGGCGGTACAATGAGCAGTTCTTC. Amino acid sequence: CSVDFGRYNEQFF.

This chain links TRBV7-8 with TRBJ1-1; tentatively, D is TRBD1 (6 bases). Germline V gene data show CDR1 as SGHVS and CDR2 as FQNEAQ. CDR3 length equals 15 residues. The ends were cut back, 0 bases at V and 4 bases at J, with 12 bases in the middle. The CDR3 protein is CASSLAQGSGTEAFF. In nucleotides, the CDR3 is TGTGCCAGCAGCTTAGCACAGGGCTCGGGCACTGAAGCTTTCTTT.

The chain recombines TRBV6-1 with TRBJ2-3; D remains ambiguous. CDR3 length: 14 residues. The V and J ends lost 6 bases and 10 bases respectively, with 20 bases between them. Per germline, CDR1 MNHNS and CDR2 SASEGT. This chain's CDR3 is CASRTRNLEVAQYF. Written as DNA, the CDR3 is TGTGCCAGCAGAACCCGAAATCTCGAGGTTGCGCAGTATTTT.

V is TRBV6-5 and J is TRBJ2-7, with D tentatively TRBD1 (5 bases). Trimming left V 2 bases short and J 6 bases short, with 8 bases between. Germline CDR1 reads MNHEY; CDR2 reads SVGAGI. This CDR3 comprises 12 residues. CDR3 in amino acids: CASSYLRGEQYF. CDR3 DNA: TGTGCCAGCAGTTACCTAAGGGGCGAGCAGTACTTC.

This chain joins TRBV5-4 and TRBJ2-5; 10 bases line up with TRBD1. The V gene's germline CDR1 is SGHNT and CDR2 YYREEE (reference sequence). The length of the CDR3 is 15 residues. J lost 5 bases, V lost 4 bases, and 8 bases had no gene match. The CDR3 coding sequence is TGTGCCAGCAGCGAAGGGACAGGGGAGTGGGAGACCCAGTACTTC. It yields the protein CASSEGTGEWETQYF.

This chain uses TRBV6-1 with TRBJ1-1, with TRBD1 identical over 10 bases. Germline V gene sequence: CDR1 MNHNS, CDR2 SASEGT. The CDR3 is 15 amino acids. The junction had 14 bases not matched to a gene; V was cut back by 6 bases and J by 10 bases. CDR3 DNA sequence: TGTGCCAGCAGGGCTTTGACAGGGGGCTCTAGGGGAGCTTTCTTT. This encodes CASRALTGGSRGAFF.

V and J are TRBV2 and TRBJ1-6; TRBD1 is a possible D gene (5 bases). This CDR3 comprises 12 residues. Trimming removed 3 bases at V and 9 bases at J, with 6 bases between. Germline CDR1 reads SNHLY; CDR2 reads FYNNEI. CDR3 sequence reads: CASSDQGSPLHF. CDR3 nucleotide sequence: TGTGCCAGCAGTGATCAGGGTTCACCCCTCCACTTT. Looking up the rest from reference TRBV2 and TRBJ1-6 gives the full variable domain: EPEVTQTPSHQVTQMGQEVILRCVPISNHLYFYWYRQILGQKVEFLVSFYNNEISEKSEIFDDQFSVERPDGSNFTLKIRSTKLEDSAMYFCASSDQGSPLHFGNGTRLTVT.

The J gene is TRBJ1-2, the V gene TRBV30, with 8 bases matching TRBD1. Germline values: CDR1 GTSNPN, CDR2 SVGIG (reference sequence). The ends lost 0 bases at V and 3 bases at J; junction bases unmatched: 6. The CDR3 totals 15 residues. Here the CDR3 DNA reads TGTGCCTGGAGTGTACTGGGCAGGGGGCACTATGGCTACACCTTC. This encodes CAWSVLGRGHYGYTF. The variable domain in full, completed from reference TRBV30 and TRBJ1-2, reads SQTIHQWPATLVQPVGSPLSLECTVEGTSNPNLYWYRQAAGRGLQLLFYSVGIGQISSEVPQNLSASRPQDRQFILSSKKLLLSDSGFYLCAWSVLGRGHYGYTFGSGTRLTVV.

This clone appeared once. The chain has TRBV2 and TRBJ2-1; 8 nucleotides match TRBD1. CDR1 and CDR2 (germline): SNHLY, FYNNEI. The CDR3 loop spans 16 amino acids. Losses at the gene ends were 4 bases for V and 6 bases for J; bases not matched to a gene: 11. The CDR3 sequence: CASSVNPTGAGNEQFF. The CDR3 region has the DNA TGTGCCAGCAGTGTAAACCCGACAGGGGCGGGCAATGAGCAGTTCTTC.

The CDR3: CASSIGGTGVTNEQFF. In nucleotides, the CDR3 is TGTGCCAGTAGTATAGGGGGGACAGGGGTTACCAATGAGCAGTTCTTC. V and J are TRBV19 and TRBJ2-1; 10 bases line up with TRBD1. Unmatched junction bases numbered 6, after V lost 1 base and J lost 6 bases. Germline CDR1 reads LNHDA; CDR2 reads SQIVND (reference sequence). The CDR3 is 16 residues long. Combining the CDR3 with reference TRBV19 and TRBJ2-1 gives the whole variable domain DGGITQSPKYLFRKEGQNVTLSCEQNLNHDAMYWYRQDPGQGLRLIYYSQIVNDFQKGDIAEGYSVSREKKESFPLTVTSAQKNPTAFYLCASSIGGTGVTNEQFFGPGTRLTVL.

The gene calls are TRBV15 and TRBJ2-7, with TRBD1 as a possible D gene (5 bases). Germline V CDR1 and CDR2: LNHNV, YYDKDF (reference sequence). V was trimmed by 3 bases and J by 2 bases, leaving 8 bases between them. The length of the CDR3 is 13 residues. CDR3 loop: CATSRLGAYEQYF. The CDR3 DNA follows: TGTGCCACCAGCAGGCTAGGGGCCTACGAGCAGTACTTC. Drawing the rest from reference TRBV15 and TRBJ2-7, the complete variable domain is DAMVIQNPRYQVTQFGKPVTLSCSQTLNHNVMYWYQQKSSQAPKLLFHYYDKDFNNEADTPDNFQSRRPNTSFCFLDIRSPGLGDTAMYLCATSRLGAYEQYFGPGTRLTVT.

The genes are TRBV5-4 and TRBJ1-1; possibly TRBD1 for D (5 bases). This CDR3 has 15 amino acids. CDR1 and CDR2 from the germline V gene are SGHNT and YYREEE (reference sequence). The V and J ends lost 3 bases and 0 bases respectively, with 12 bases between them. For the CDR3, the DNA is TGTGCCAGCAGCTCCGTTGGGGGAATGAACACTGAAGCTTTCTTT. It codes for CASSSVGGMNTEAFF.

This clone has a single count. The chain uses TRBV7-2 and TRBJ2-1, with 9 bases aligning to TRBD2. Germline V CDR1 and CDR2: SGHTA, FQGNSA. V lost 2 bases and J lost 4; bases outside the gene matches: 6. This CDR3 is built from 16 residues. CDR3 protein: CASSLNAGGRYNEQFF. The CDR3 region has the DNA TGTGCCAGCAGCTTAAATGCGGGAGGGAGGTACAATGAGCAGTTCTTC.

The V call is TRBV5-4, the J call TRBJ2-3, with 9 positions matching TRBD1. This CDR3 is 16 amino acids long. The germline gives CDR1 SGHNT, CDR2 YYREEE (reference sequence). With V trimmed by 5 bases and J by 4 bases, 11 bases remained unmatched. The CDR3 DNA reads TGTGCCAGCAGATCTGGCCGGGACAGGGCATCAGATACGCAGTATTTT. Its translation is CASRSGRDRASDTQYF.

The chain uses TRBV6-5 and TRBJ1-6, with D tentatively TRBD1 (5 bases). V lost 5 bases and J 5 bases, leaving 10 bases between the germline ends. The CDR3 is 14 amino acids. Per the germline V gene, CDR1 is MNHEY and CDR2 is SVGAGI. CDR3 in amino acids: CASSRQQNNSPLHF. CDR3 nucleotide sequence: TGTGCCAGCAGTAGACAGCAAAATAATTCACCCCTCCACTTT.

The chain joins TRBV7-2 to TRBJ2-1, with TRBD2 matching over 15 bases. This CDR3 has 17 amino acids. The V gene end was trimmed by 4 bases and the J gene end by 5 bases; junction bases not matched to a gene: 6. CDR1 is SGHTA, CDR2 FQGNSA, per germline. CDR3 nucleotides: TGTGCCAGCAGCTCGGGACTAGCGGGGGGCATAAACAATGAGCAGTTCTTC. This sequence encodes CASSSGLAGGINNEQFF.

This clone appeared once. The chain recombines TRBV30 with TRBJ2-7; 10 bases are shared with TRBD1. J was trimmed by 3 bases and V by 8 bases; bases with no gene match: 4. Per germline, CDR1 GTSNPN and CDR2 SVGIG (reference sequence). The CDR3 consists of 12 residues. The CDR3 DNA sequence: TGTGCCGCGCGGACAGGGGGCTACGAGCAGTACTTC. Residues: CAARTGGYEQYF.

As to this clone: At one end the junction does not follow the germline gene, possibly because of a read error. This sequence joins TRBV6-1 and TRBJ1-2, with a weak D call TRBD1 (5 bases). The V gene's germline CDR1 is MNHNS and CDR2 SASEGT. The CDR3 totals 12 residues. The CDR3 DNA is TGTGCCAGCAGCGAAGGACATTATGGCTACACCTTC. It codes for CASSEGHYGYTF.

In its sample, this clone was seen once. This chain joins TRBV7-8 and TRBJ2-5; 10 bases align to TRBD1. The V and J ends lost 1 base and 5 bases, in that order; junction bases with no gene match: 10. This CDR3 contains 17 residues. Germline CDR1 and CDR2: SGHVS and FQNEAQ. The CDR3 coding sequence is TGTGCCAGCAGCTTAGTGTTGGGACAGGGGTCGGGGGAGACCCAGTACTTC. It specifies CASSLVLGQGSGETQYF.

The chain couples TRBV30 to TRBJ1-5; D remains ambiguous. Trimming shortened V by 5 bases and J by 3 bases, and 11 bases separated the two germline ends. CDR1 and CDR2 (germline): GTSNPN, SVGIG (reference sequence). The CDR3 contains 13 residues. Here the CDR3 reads CAWADGNNQPQHF. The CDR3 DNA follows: TGTGCCTGGGCGGACGGGAACAATCAGCCCCAGCATTTT.

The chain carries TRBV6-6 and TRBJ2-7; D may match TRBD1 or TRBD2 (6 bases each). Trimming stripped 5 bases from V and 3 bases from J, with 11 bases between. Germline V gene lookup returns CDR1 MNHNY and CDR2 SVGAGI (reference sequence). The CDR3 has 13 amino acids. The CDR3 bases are TGTGCCAGCAGTCCGGGGGCGCGCTACGAGCAGTACTTC. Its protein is CASSPGARYEQYF.

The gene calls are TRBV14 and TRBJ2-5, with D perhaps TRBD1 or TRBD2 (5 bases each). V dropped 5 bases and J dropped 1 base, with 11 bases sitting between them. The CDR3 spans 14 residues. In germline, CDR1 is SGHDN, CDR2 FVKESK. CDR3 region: CASSNTGTQETQYF. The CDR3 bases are TGTGCCAGCAGCAACACCGGGACCCAAGAGACCCAGTACTTC. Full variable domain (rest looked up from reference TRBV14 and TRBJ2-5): EAGVTQFPSHSVIEKGQTVTLRCDPISGHDNLYWYRRVMGKEIKFLLHFVKESKQDESGMPNNRFLAERTGGTYSTLKVQPAELEDSGVYFCASSNTGTQETQYFGPGTRLLVL.

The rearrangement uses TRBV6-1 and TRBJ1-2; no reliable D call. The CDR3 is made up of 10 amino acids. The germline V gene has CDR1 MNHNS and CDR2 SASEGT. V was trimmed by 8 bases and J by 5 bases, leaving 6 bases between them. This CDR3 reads CASWEYGYTF. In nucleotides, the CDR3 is TGTGCCAGCTGGGAATATGGCTACACCTTC.